The 28 T cell receptor beta chains presented below share a single source sample, sequenced in a study of cytomegalovirus exposure and HLA in healthy donors. Vbeta (60) and Jbeta (13) primers were used in the PCR. The table came from immunoSEQ multiplex PCR; TCRdb's copy has only in-frame clones and leaves some out. The sample shows around 160,000 clones, 55% to 70% of them seen only once. Material for sequencing was PBMCs. Receptors originate from a woman aged 40-49 years in good health and CMV-seropositive.

The rearrangement links TRBV7-8 to TRBJ1-2, with TRBD1 matching over 8 bases. V shed 3 bases, J shed 3 bases, and the junction held 3 bases outside the gene matches. The germline V gene has CDR1 SGHVS and CDR2 FQNEAQ. The CDR3 runs 14 residues. The CDR3 spells CASSFRGRYYGYTF. The CDR3 nucleotides read TGTGCCAGCAGCTTCAGGGGGCGGTACTATGGCTACACCTTC.

The chain couples TRBV7-9 to TRBJ2-1, with 9 positions matching TRBD2. The CDR3 has 15 amino acids. Germline values: CDR1 SEHNR, CDR2 FQNEAQ (reference sequence). The V segment lost 6 bases and the J segment 15 bases; nucleotides outside the gene matches: 18. DNA for the CDR3: TGTGCCAGCAGTACCAGTGATAGGCGGCGGGGGGGCTGGTTCTTC. Its protein product is CASSTSDRRRGGWFF.

Written as DNA, the CDR3 is TGTGCCAGCAGCCCGACTAGCGACTCCTACGAGCAGTACTTC. It yields the protein CASSPTSDSYEQYF. This chain connects TRBV7-2 to TRBJ2-7; 8 bases align to TRBD2. This CDR3 spans 14 amino acids. Trimming took 5 bases from V and 0 from J; bases not matched to a gene: 3. CDR1 SGHTA and CDR2 FQGNSA come from the germline V gene.

The V gene is TRBV18, the J gene TRBJ1-3, with 10 bases fitting TRBD1. The length of the CDR3 is 16 residues. Germline CDR1 and CDR2: KGHSH and LQKENI. J gave up 2 bases and V 1 base, and 2 bases lay outside the gene matches. The CDR3 is CASSPRTGGTGNTIYF. CDR3 sequence (DNA): TGTGCCAGCTCACCACGGACAGGGGGGACTGGAAACACCATATATTTT. The whole variable domain, remainder taken from reference TRBV18 and TRBJ1-3, is NAGVMQNPRHLVRRRGQEARLRCSPMKGHSHVYWYRQLPEEGLKFMVYLQKENIIDESGMPKERFSAEFPKEGPSILRIQQVVRGDSAAYFCASSPRTGGTGNTIYFGEGSWLTVV.

In its sample, this clone was seen once. V is TRBV19 and J is TRBJ2-3; 12 positions match TRBD2. Per germline, CDR1 LNHDA and CDR2 SQIVND (reference sequence). After removal of 10 bases from V and 5 bases from J, the junction contained 4 bases not matched to a gene. CDR3 length equals 13 residues. The DNA of the CDR3 is TGTGCCACCCGGACTAGCGGGATAGATACGCAGTATTTT. Translation gives CATRTSGIDTQYF.

V usage is TRBV7-9 and J usage is TRBJ2-3; the match to TRBD2 covers 10 bases. The CDR3 totals 17 residues. CDR1 is SEHNR, CDR2 FQNEAQ, per germline (reference sequence). The junction had 7 bases not matched to a gene; V was cut back by 2 bases and J by 2 bases. The DNA for the CDR3 is TGTGCCAGCAGCTTATTAGGAGCGGGAGGGAACACAGATACGCAGTATTTT. It yields the protein CASSLLGAGGNTDTQYF.

V is TRBV5-1 and J is TRBJ1-1; 9 bases are shared with TRBD1. Trimming at V came to 2 bases and at J to 1 base, leaving 6 bases not matched to a gene. This CDR3 has 16 residues. The germline gives CDR1 SGHRS, CDR2 YFSETQ. CDR3 in amino acids: CASSFRTGEANTEAFF. CDR3 DNA: TGCGCCAGCAGCTTTCGGACAGGGGAGGCGAACACTGAAGCTTTCTTT.

V is TRBV18 and J is TRBJ1-4; no firm D call. The CDR3 consists of 13 residues. The V gene's germline CDR1 is KGHSH and CDR2 LQKENI. Trimming stripped 2 bases from V and 7 bases from J, with 8 bases between. The chain's CDR3 is CASSPGFSEKLFF. The CDR3 nucleotides read TGTGCCAGCTCACCAGGTTTCAGTGAAAAACTGTTTTTT.

This chain joins TRBV4-3 and TRBJ1-6; D might be TRBD1 (6 bases). The CDR3 loop spans 14 amino acids. CDR1 is LGHNA, CDR2 YSLEER, per germline. V lost 5 bases, J lost 12 bases, and 17 bases lay in between. In DNA, the CDR3 is TGCGCCAGCAGCAGTCCCCCAGGGGTGGGACCCCTCCACTTT. Translating gives CASSSPPGVGPLHF.

The chain carries TRBV18 and TRBJ2-1, with D unresolved. CDR3 length: 13 amino acids. The V and J ends lost 2 bases and 6 bases respectively, with 8 bases between them. In germline, CDR1 is KGHSH, CDR2 LQKENI. Here the CDR3 DNA reads TGTGCCAGCTCACCAGGGCAGAGCAATGAGCAGTTCTTC. Its protein product is CASSPGQSNEQFF.

As to this clone: One end of the junction varies from germline; a read error may be responsible. The chain combines TRBV7-9 with TRBJ1-6; TRBD1 agrees at 7 bases. Germline CDR1 SEHNR, CDR2 FQNEAQ (reference sequence). The CDR3 sequence is 14 residues long. CDR3 protein: CASSLGQGDSPLNF. Written as DNA, the CDR3 is TGTGCCAGCAGCTTAGGGCAGGGGGATTCACCCCTCAACTTT.

The rearrangement uses TRBV6-9 and TRBJ2-2; TRBD1 is a possible D gene (5 bases). V lost 4 bases and J 3 bases, leaving 12 bases between the germline ends. Germline V gives CDR1 MNHGY, CDR2 SVAAGI. The CDR3 covers 15 residues. The CDR3 sequence is CASSSRLGDTGELFF. The DNA of the CDR3 is TGTGCCAGCAGTTCACGTCTAGGGGACACCGGGGAGCTGTTTTTT.

The chain uses TRBV27 and TRBJ2-2; 7 bases align to TRBD1. The trim removed 4 bases at V and 2 bases at J, leaving 7 bases unmatched. The CDR3 runs 16 residues. Germline CDR1 is MNHEY and CDR2 is SMNVEV (reference sequence). CDR3 sequence: CASSSSRGINTGELFF. DNA for the CDR3: TGTGCCAGCAGTTCTAGCAGGGGGATCAACACCGGGGAGCTGTTTTTT.

V and J are TRBV15 and TRBJ2-7, with 11 bases identical to TRBD2. The trim removed 8 bases at V and 4 bases at J, leaving 13 bases unmatched. Germline loops: CDR1 LNHNV, CDR2 YYDKDF (reference sequence). This CDR3 has 16 residues. Here the CDR3 reads CATSSGASGRSYEQYF. The CDR3, as DNA: TGTGCCACCTCAAGCGGCGCTAGCGGGAGGTCATACGAGCAGTACTTC.

V gene TRBV5-8 combines with J gene TRBJ2-1; 8 bases map to TRBD2. Looked up from germline, CDR1 is SGHTS and CDR2 is YDEGEE. J lost 5 bases, V lost 2 bases, and 0 bases had no gene match. The CDR3 totals 13 residues. Here the CDR3 reads CASSLLADNEQFF. Written as DNA, the CDR3 is TGTGCCAGCAGCTTACTAGCGGACAATGAGCAGTTCTTC.

The table lists this clone with a few counts. The chain uses TRBV7-6 and TRBJ2-1, with TRBD2 identical over 16 bases. Germline-derived CDR1 and CDR2 are SGHVS and FNYEAQ. CDR3 length equals 18 residues. Germline trimming cut 5 bases from V and 2 bases from J; bases unmatched to any gene: 6. The CDR3 DNA reads TGTGCCAGCAGCCCGGGACTAGCGGGGGGGCTGACCTACAATGAGCAGTTCTTC. Translated, it gives CASSPGLAGGLTYNEQFF.

A few counts support this clone. The chain couples TRBV11-2 to TRBJ2-7; D unresolved. Trimming removed 0 bases at V and 6 bases at J, with 9 bases between. CDR1 is SGHAT, CDR2 FQNNGV, per germline. The CDR3 is made up of 13 amino acids. The CDR3 nucleotides read TGTGCCAGCAGCTTAGAGCAGGTTGGCGAGCAGTACTTC. This encodes CASSLEQVGEQYF. The full variable domain, in which reference TRBV11-2 and TRBJ2-7 provide the parts outside the CDR3, is EAGVAQSPRYKIIEKRQSVAFWCNPISGHATLYWYQQILGQGPKLLIQFQNNGVVDDSQLPKDRFSAERLKGVDSTLKIQPAKLEDSAVYLCASSLEQVGEQYFGPGTRLTVT.

A single count supports this clone. V gene TRBV19 combines with J gene TRBJ2-7, with D maybe TRBD1 (5 bases). The CDR3 contains 15 residues. CDR1 and CDR2 (germline): LNHDA, SQIVND (reference sequence). Trimming removed 3 bases from V and 0 bases from J, with 12 bases in between. In DNA, the CDR3 is TGTGCCAGTAGTATTGTAGGGGCCAACTCCTACGAGCAGTACTTC. Translated: CASSIVGANSYEQYF.

The V gene is TRBV2, the J gene TRBJ1-2; 7 nucleotides line up with TRBD1. The germline gives CDR1 SNHLY, CDR2 FYNNEI. After removal of 3 bases from V and 4 bases from J, the junction contained 5 bases not matched to a gene. CDR3 length: 14 residues. The chain's CDR3 is CASSDPRQGYGYTF. In nucleotides, the CDR3 is TGTGCCAGCAGTGACCCTCGACAGGGCTATGGCTACACCTTC.

The gene calls are TRBV19 and TRBJ2-3, with D perhaps TRBD1 (7 bases). Germline CDR1 is LNHDA and CDR2 is SQIVND (reference sequence). The CDR3 runs 15 residues. Trimming shortened V by 6 bases and J by 4 bases, and 17 bases separated the two germline ends. CDR3 nucleotide sequence: TGTGCCAGTAGCATCGACAGGGAGGTCCCAGATACGCAGTATTTT. Amino acids: CASSIDREVPDTQYF. The full variable domain, its missing parts supplied by reference TRBV19 and TRBJ2-3, is DGGITQSPKYLFRKEGQNVTLSCEQNLNHDAMYWYRQDPGQGLRLIYYSQIVNDFQKGDIAEGYSVSREKKESFPLTVTSAQKNPTAFYLCASSIDREVPDTQYFGPGTRLTVL.

The chain uses TRBV6-5 and TRBJ2-2, with D tentatively TRBD2 (6 bases). The CDR3 extends over 15 amino acids. V was cut by 6 bases and J by 2 bases, with 13 bases left in between. From germline, CDR1 is MNHEY and CDR2 SVGAGI. The CDR3 coding sequence is TGTGCCAGCAGCCCCTGGACTACCAACACCGGGGAGCTGTTTTTT. Amino acids: CASSPWTTNTGELFF.

The CDR3 loop reads CASRLGQGWEKLFF. As DNA, the CDR3 is TGTGCCAGCAGACTAGGACAGGGGTGGGAAAAACTGTTTTTT. The chain combines TRBV28 with TRBJ1-4; the match to TRBD1 covers 9 bases. Trimming cost V 6 bases and J 8 bases; bases outside gene matches: 7. This CDR3 has 14 amino acids. Germline CDR1 and CDR2: MDHEN and SYDVKM. Full variable domain (outside the CDR3, taken from reference TRBV28 and TRBJ1-4): DVKVTQSSRYLVKRTGEKVFLECVQDMDHENMFWYRQDPGLGLRLIYFSYDVKMKEKGDIPEGYSVSREKKERFSLILESASTNQTSMYLCASRLGQGWEKLFFGSGTQLSVL.

The CDR3 region has the DNA TGTGCCAGCGGGACAGGGGCATGCGGCTACACCTTC. Protein product: CASGTGACGYTF. The chain combines TRBV28 with TRBJ1-2, with 10 positions matching TRBD1. This CDR3 contains 12 residues. Germline values: CDR1 MDHEN, CDR2 SYDVKM. The V gene end was trimmed by 8 bases and the J gene end by 8 bases; junction bases not matched to a gene: 5.

This rearrangement joins TRBV10-3 to TRBJ2-7; TRBD1 aligns across 8 bases. This CDR3 contains 13 residues. The germline CDR1 and CDR2 sequences are ENHRY and SYGVKD. With V trimmed by 10 bases and J by 5 bases, 10 bases remained unmatched. DNA for the CDR3: TGTGCCAGCACGTTAGGACAGGGCAACGAGCAGTACTTC. Its protein product is CASTLGQGNEQYF.

The gene calls are TRBV5-1 and TRBJ2-1; maybe TRBD2 (5 bases). The germline gives CDR1 SGHRS, CDR2 YFSETQ. The CDR3 totals 12 residues. Trimming took off 2 bases at V and 12 bases at J, with 12 bases between the two ends. The CDR3, as DNA: TGCGCCAGCAGCTTCCCCAGCCGGGGGCAGTTCTTC. As protein: CASSFPSRGQFF.

The rearrangement links TRBV7-2 to TRBJ1-5; D is ambiguous. Trimming removed 2 bases from V and 6 bases from J, with 17 bases in between. This CDR3 region has 16 residues. CDR1 SGHTA and CDR2 FQGNSA come from the germline V gene. The CDR3 sequence is CASSLLEVAAGQPQHF. DNA of the CDR3: TGTGCCAGCAGCTTATTAGAGGTGGCAGCGGGTCAGCCCCAGCATTTT.

V is TRBV2 and J is TRBJ2-7; a possible D gene is TRBD2 (7 bases). The CDR3 is 16 amino acids. The germline gives CDR1 SNHLY, CDR2 FYNNEI. The germline V and J ends were trimmed by 3 bases and 0 bases, with 15 bases remaining between them. The CDR3 DNA reads TGTGCCAGCAGTGACAGGGGAGGGAGTAACTCCTACGAGCAGTACTTC. It encodes CASSDRGGSNSYEQYF. The complete variable domain, with remaining parts taken from reference TRBV2 and TRBJ2-7, reads EPEVTQTPSHQVTQMGQEVILRCVPISNHLYFYWYRQILGQKVEFLVSFYNNEISEKSEIFDDQFSVERPDGSNFTLKIRSTKLEDSAMYFCASSDRGGSNSYEQYFGPGTRLTVT.

This clone was seen only a few times. The chain recombines TRBV19 with TRBJ2-7; 9 bases agree with TRBD1. V was clipped by 3 bases and J by 3 bases; unmatched bases: 6. Germline V gives CDR1 LNHDA, CDR2 SQIVND (reference sequence). The CDR3 loop spans 15 amino acids. DNA of the CDR3: TGTGCCAGTAGTATTATCGGGACAGGGCTCTACGAGCAGTACTTC. Residues: CASSIIGTGLYEQYF.